The present T cell receptor (beta chain) was sequenced within a study of T cells in Graves' hyperthyroidism and ophthalmopathy. This CDR3 is 16 amino acids long. After removal of 6 bases from V and 5 bases from J, the junction contained 15 bases not matched to a gene. Ophthalmopathy in the patients scored at least 3 on Clinical Activity Score and at least 4 on NOSPECS grade, lasting under 3 months. Thyroid ultrasound, orbital computed tomography, clinical symptoms, and serum thyroxine and TRAb underpinned diagnoses. Amplification yielded TCR beta CDR3 regions, with RNA transcripts as the source. The HTBI primer set drove a first-round RT-PCR of the TCR CDR3. In TCRdb, the multiplex PCR reads were re-called with MiXCR into one record per CDR3 protein. Among about 640,000 distinct CDR3 sequences listed, roughly 20% were seen once. This clonotype was seen at least ten times. Antigen: not known. Overall study results and limits: The model identified upcoming ophthalmopathy a median around 7.1 months ahead of onset.

Material for sequencing was blood. This chain joins TRBV12-3 or TRBV12-4 and TRBJ1-1, with 7 bases identical to TRBD1. The clonotype was recovered from a man aged 25 to 45 with Graves' ophthalmopathy. CDR3 DNA: TGTGCCAGCAGCTCCGCCCGAAGACAGGGTAGTACTGAAGCTTTCTTT. Residues: CASSSARRQGSTEAFF.